The rows below give T cell receptor beta chains drawn from one sample of a study of blood T cell repertoires in COVID-19. Profiling relied on immunoSEQ multiplex PCR, and the TCRdb table lists in-frame clones only, not all of them. Here the sample spans around 190,000 clones, 85% to 90% being singletons. The sample was peripheral blood. Source of these receptors: a woman between 55 and 75 years old with acute or convalescent COVID-19. Both conserved end residues are part of each CDR3. A D gene is named only where the DNA matches it firmly. Clone size appears in some rows only: once, few, many, or a class for an expanded clone.

size: .; V: TRBV3-1/TRBV3-2; D: .; J: TRBJ2-1; DNA: TGTGCCAGCAGCCAGGGCACCCCATCCTACAATGAGCAGTTCTTC; CDR3: CASSQGTPSYNEQFF
size: .; V: TRBV21-1; D: .; J: TRBJ2-5; DNA: TGTGCCAGCAGCAAAGGGAAACGAAGCAACGGGACAGGGGCTCGGACCCAGTACTTC; CDR3: CASSKGKRSNGTGARTQYF
size: .; V: TRBV20-1; D: TRBD1; J: TRBJ1-1; DNA: TGCAGTGCTACTGACGGGACAGCTTTGAACACTGAAGCTTTCTTT; CDR3: CSATDGTALNTEAFF
size: .; V: TRBV7-8; D: .; J: TRBJ2-7; DNA: TGTGCCAGCAGCTTACCACAGAATCCCTACGAGCAGTACTTC; CDR3: CASSLPQNPYEQYF
size: .; V: TRBV11-3; D: TRBD2; J: TRBJ2-2; DNA: TGTGCCAGCAGCTTAGATGGGTGGGGACTAGAGAACACCGGGGAGCTGTTTTTT; CDR3: CASSLDGWGLENTGELFF
size: .; V: TRBV3-1/TRBV3-2; D: TRBD2; J: TRBJ2-1; DNA: TGTGCCAGCAGCCAAGGGACTAGCGTTAATGAGCAGTTCTTC; CDR3: CASSQGTSVNEQFF
size: .; V: TRBV29-1; D: TRBD1; J: TRBJ1-2; DNA: TGCAGCGTTTTACACTCCATACCGGGACAGGGTGTCTATGGCTACACCTTC; CDR3: CSVLHSIPGQGVYGYTF
size: .; V: TRBV9; D: .; J: TRBJ1-1; DNA: TGTGCCAGCACCGAGTTTTTCCGGTTTATGAACACTGAAGCTTTCTTT; CDR3: CASTEFFRFMNTEAFF
size: .; V: TRBV20-1; D: .; J: TRBJ1-1; DNA: TGCAGTGCTCCTCTAGGCATGGAAGCTTTCTTT; CDR3: CSAPLGMEAFF
size: .; V: TRBV19; D: TRBD2; J: TRBJ2-2; DNA: TGTGCCAGTAAAGGGACTAGCGCCACCGGGGAGCTGTTTTTT; CDR3: CASKGTSATGELFF
size: .; V: TRBV6-5; D: .; J: TRBJ2-3; DNA: TGTGCCAGCAGTCCCTTCGAGCGGTCCACAGATACGCAGTATTTT; CDR3: CASSPFERSTDTQYF
size: .; V: TRBV5-1; D: TRBD1; J: TRBJ1-1; DNA: TGCGCCAGCAGCTCAGGACAGGGGATTGGTACTGAAGCTTTCTTT; CDR3: CASSSGQGIGTEAFF
size: once; V: TRBV6-1; D: .; J: TRBJ1-2; DNA: TGTGCCAGCAGTGAAGATGTAGTCTATGGCTACACCTTC; CDR3: CASSEDVVYGYTF
size: once; V: TRBV19; D: TRBD1; J: TRBJ1-2; DNA: TGTGCCAGTAGTCTCGGACAGGGAGGCGACCGCTATGGCTACACCTTC; CDR3: CASSLGQGGDRYGYTF
size: .; V: TRBV2; D: .; J: TRBJ1-6; DNA: TGTGCCAGCAGTGAAGCGGGACTGACTAATTCACCCCTCCACTTT; CDR3: CASSEAGLTNSPLHF
size: .; V: TRBV9; D: .; J: TRBJ1-2; DNA: TGTGCCAGCAGCGTAGACCCTCGGGAGGCAAAAGAAAGCTACACCTTC; CDR3: CASSVDPREAKESYTF
size: .; V: TRBV5-1; D: TRBD2; J: TRBJ2-1; DNA: TGCGCCAGCAGCGCCGGGGGGAGCCTCAAGGTCAATGAGCAGTTCTTC; CDR3: CASSAGGSLKVNEQFF
size: .; V: TRBV11-3; D: TRBD1; J: TRBJ1-4; DNA: TGTGCCAGCAGCTTAGGAGGGACAGGGGCAAACGAAAAACTGTTTTTT; CDR3: CASSLGGTGANEKLFF
size: .; V: TRBV5-8; D: .; J: TRBJ1-2; DNA: TGTGCCAGCAGCTTCTCGGTAATAACTAACTATGGCTACACCTTC; CDR3: CASSFSVITNYGYTF
size: .; V: TRBV19; D: .; J: TRBJ2-5; DNA: TGTGCCAGGGACAGCGAAACTGAAGAGACCCAGTACTTC; CDR3: CARDSETEETQYF
size: .; V: TRBV5-1; D: TRBD1; J: TRBJ2-3; DNA: TGCGCCAGCAGCAGGACAGGGGAGGATACGCAGTATTTT; CDR3: CASSRTGEDTQYF
size: .; V: TRBV19; D: TRBD2; J: TRBJ2-2; DNA: TGTGCCAGTAGGATTAGCGGGGAAGCCGGGGAGCTGTTTTTT; CDR3: CASRISGEAGELFF
size: .; V: TRBV12-5; D: TRBD2; J: TRBJ2-5; DNA: TGTGCTAGTGGTTTGGGAGCGGGGGTCGGAGAGACCCAGTACTTC; CDR3: CASGLGAGVGETQYF
size: .; V: TRBV7-8; D: .; J: TRBJ2-1; DNA: TGTGCCAGCAGCCAACTTGGGCTATCGGGAGCCCACAATGAGCAGTTCTTC; CDR3: CASSQLGLSGAHNEQFF
size: .; V: TRBV5-1; D: .; J: TRBJ1-1; DNA: TGCGCCAGCAGATTAGAGGCTATGAACACTGAAGCTTTCTTT; CDR3: CASRLEAMNTEAFF
size: .; V: TRBV19; D: .; J: TRBJ2-1; DNA: TGTGCCAGTAGTTCCGCCTACAATGAGCAGTTCTTC; CDR3: CASSSAYNEQFF
size: .; V: TRBV3-1/TRBV3-2; D: TRBD1; J: TRBJ1-2; DNA: TGTGCCAGCAGCCAAGATAACAGGGGAAGTGGCTACACCTTC; CDR3: CASSQDNRGSGYTF
size: once; V: TRBV9; D: TRBD1; J: TRBJ1-1; DNA: TGTGCCAGCAGCCCGGGGACAGGGGGGACCACTGAAGCTTTCTTT; CDR3: CASSPGTGGTTEAFF
size: .; V: TRBV3-1/TRBV3-2; D: TRBD2; J: TRBJ2-1; DNA: TGTGCCAGCAGCTTGACTAGCGGGACTGGGAATGAGCAGTTCTTC; CDR3: CASSLTSGTGNEQFF
size: once; V: TRBV9; D: TRBD1; J: TRBJ1-6; DNA: TGTGCCAGCAGCGGGACAGGGAATTCACCCCTCCACTTT; CDR3: CASSGTGNSPLHF
size: .; V: TRBV7-3; D: TRBD2; J: TRBJ2-1; DNA: TGTGCCAGCAGCGGTGGACTAGCGGGAGAGAATGAGCAGTTCTTC; CDR3: CASSGGLAGENEQFF
size: .; V: TRBV6-6; D: .; J: TRBJ1-6; DNA: TGTGCCAGCAGGGGAGCGAGTGATTCACCCCTCCACTTT; CDR3: CASRGASDSPLHF
size: .; V: TRBV19; D: .; J: TRBJ1-1; DNA: TGTGCCAGTAGTAAGGCTCCCCAGGGGAGCACTGAAGCTTTCTTT; CDR3: CASSKAPQGSTEAFF
size: .; V: TRBV28; D: .; J: TRBJ1-2; DNA: TGTGCCAGCAGTTTTAATCCCCGAAACAGGGTTGAAGGCTACACCTTC; CDR3: CASSFNPRNRVEGYTF
size: .; V: TRBV5-5; D: .; J: TRBJ1-1; DNA: TGTGCCAGCAGCTTGGGAGGGTTGAACACTGAAGCTTTCTTT; CDR3: CASSLGGLNTEAFF
size: .; V: TRBV5-4; D: TRBD1; J: TRBJ2-1; DNA: TGTGCCAGCAATCAGGGACAGTGGGATGAGCAGTTCTTC; CDR3: CASNQGQWDEQFF
size: few; V: TRBV7-8; D: .; J: TRBJ2-5; DNA: TGTGCCAGCAGCCTCGGGTTAGCTTCTCGGGGGGAGACCCAGTACTTC; CDR3: CASSLGLASRGETQYF
size: .; V: TRBV3-1/TRBV3-2; D: .; J: TRBJ1-2; DNA: TGTGCCAGCAGCCCATGGGGGGAAGCTAACTATGGCTACACCTTC; CDR3: CASSPWGEANYGYTF
size: .; V: TRBV27; D: .; J: TRBJ2-5; DNA: TGTGCCAGCAGTTTATCCCGGGGGGCCCAAGAGACCCAGTACTTC; CDR3: CASSLSRGAQETQYF
size: few; V: TRBV7-8; D: .; J: TRBJ1-3; DNA: TGTGCCAGCAGCTTAGGACGAAGGACAGACTCTGGAAACACCATATATTTT; CDR3: CASSLGRRTDSGNTIYF
size: .; V: TRBV28; D: .; J: TRBJ1-1; DNA: TGTGCCAGCAGTTGGGCAGCCTTGAACACTGAAGCTTTCTTT; CDR3: CASSWAALNTEAFF